A selection of T cell receptor beta chains follows, all from one sample in a study of post-analysis software for immune sequencing data. A single record per CDR3 protein comes from TCRdb applying MiXCR to the PCR reads. The table records hundreds of thousands of distinct CDR3 sequences, 59% of them present only once. Sequencing was performed on blood. These receptors were taken from a girl aged 2-10 years with multiple sclerosis. Both conserved end residues are trimmed from each CDR3. The D gene is left open where the match is weak.

d_call,v_call,cdr3_aa
-,TRBV3-1,ASSPGRADGYT
-,TRBV7-2,ASSLGEATDTQY
-,TRBV24-1,ATSDSELEAYNEQF
TRBD1,TRBV25-1,ASRGTGITEAF
-,TRBV7-9,ASSLRQDTEAF
-,TRBV7-2,ASSLNRDLYNEQF
-,TRBV12-3/TRBV12-4,ASSLGAGNNSPLH
TRBD2,TRBV27,ASSLTIAGGTETQY
-,TRBV5-6,ASSLESRLGGYT
TRBD1,TRBV25-1,ASGSGTGAVEQY
-,TRBV20-1,SARDGTANTEAF
-,TRBV29-1,SIIEAIPGQGLAGYQHNEQF
-,TRBV7-9,ASSFIWETGSHRETQY